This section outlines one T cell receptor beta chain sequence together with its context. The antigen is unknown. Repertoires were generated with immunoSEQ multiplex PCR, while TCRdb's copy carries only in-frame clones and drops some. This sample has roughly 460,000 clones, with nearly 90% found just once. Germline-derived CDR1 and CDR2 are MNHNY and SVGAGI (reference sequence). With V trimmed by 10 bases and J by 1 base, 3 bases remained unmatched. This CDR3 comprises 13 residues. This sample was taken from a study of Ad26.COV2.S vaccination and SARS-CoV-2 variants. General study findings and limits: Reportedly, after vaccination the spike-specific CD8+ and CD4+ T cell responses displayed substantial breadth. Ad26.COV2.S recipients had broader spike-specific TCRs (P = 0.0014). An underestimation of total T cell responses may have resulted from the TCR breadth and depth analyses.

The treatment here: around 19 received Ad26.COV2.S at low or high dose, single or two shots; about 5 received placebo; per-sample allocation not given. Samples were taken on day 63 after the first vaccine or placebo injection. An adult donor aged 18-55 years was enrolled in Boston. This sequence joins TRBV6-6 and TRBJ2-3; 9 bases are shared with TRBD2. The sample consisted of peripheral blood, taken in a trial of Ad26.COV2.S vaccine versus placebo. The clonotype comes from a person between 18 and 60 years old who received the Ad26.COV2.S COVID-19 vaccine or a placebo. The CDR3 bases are TGTGCCACCCGACTAGCGGGCACAGATACGCAGTATTTT. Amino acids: CATRLAGTDTQYF.